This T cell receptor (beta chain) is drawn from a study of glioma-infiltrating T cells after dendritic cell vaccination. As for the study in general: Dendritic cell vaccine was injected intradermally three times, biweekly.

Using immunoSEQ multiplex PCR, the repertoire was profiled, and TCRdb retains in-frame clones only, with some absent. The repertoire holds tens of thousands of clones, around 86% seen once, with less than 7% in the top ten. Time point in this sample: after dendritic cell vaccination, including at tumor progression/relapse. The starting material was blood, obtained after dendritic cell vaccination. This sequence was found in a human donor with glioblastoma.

CDR3 DNA: TGTGCCAGCGCTGACAATAATGCTGAAGCTTTCTTT. Its protein product is CASADNNAEAFF. This chain links TRBV2 with TRBJ1-1; no clear D gene. V was cut by 8 bases and J by 6 bases, with 13 bases left in between. The length of the CDR3 is 12 residues. Germline V gene sequence: CDR1 SNHLY, CDR2 FYNNEI.